Presented here are 10 T cell receptor beta chains from one specimen sequenced in a study of blood T cells in healthy people across ages. Then a second PCR, running roughly 7 to 11 cycles, was carried out with a sample-barcoded 5' primer and a J-beta primer mix. Each CDR3 protein gets one entry after TCRdb re-called the 5' RACE reads with MiXCR. The profile shows around 800,000 distinct CDR3 sequences, about 62% of them singletons. Sequenced: blood. Receptors originate from a man aged 25 to 40 in good health.

CDR3 protein: CASSYFGGRGNIQYF. The DNA for the CDR3 is TGTGCCAGCAGTTACTTCGGGGGACGGGGAAACATTCAGTACTTC. The chain has TRBV6-2 or TRBV6-3 and TRBJ2-4; D perhaps matches TRBD2 (6 bases). V dropped 1 base and J dropped 6 bases, with 13 bases sitting between them. Germline CDR1 MNHEY, CDR2 SVGEGT. The length of the CDR3 is 15 residues.

This rearrangement joins TRBV2 to TRBJ2-3; TRBD2 agrees at 10 bases. V lost 5 bases, J lost 0 bases, and 8 bases stayed unmatched. The CDR3 consists of 17 residues. The V gene's germline CDR1 is SNHLY and CDR2 FYNNEI. CDR3 sequence reads: CASSPTRLAGSTDTQYF. Here the CDR3 DNA reads TGTGCCAGCAGTCCCACTCGACTAGCGGGTAGCACAGATACGCAGTATTTT.

The chain links TRBV4-3 to TRBJ2-1; D possibly corresponds to TRBD1 (7 bases). V gave up 5 bases and J gave up 15 bases, with 20 bases separating them. The length of the CDR3 is 13 residues. In germline, CDR1 is LGHNA, CDR2 YSLEER. The CDR3 region is CASSSTGEETRFF. CDR3 DNA: TGCGCCAGCAGCTCCACAGGGGAGGAGACCCGGTTCTTC.

The gene calls are TRBV20-1 and TRBJ2-5, with 10 bases lining up with TRBD1. Germline V gene sequence: CDR1 DFQATT, CDR2 SNEGSKA (reference sequence). Germline trimming cut 6 bases from V and 2 bases from J; bases unmatched to any gene: 6. This CDR3 is 14 amino acids long. CDR3 bases: TGCAGTGCCCTGGGGACAGGGGCGCAAGAGACCCAGTACTTC. Protein product: CSALGTGAQETQYF.

The chain joins TRBV5-1 to TRBJ2-5, with D maybe TRBD2 (6 bases). Judging by the DNA end, TRBJ2-7 fits better; the J call may be wrong. This CDR3 spans 15 amino acids. Germline CDR1 SGHRS, CDR2 YFSETQ. For the CDR3, the DNA is TGCGCCAGCAGCCTCCAGACCGGGACTGGGGACGAGCAGTACTTC. It is translated as CASSLQTGTGDEQYF.

This chain joins TRBV4-3 and TRBJ1-2; D not resolved. The CDR3 is 15 amino acids. CDR1 and CDR2 (germline): LGHNA, YSLEER. Trimming shortened V by 0 bases and J by 5 bases, and 13 bases separated the two germline ends. DNA of the CDR3: TGCGCCAGCAGCCAAGATCCGGACGGGAGATATGGCTACACCTTC. Protein sequence: CASSQDPDGRYGYTF.

The chain couples TRBV3-1 to TRBJ1-2; D might be TRBD1 (5 bases). The V end was cut by 2 bases, the J end by 4 bases, with 11 bases between. The length of the CDR3 is 14 residues. Germline V gives CDR1 LGHDT, CDR2 YNNKEL (reference sequence). As DNA, the CDR3 is TGTGCCAGCAGCCAAAAGGGGATGACCTATGGCTACACCTTC. Translating gives CASSQKGMTYGYTF.

This clonotype was seen only a few times. The chain couples TRBV20-1 to TRBJ2-5; D perhaps matches TRBD1 (6 bases). The J call may be in error: the DNA end matches TRBJ2-7 better. Germline values: CDR1 DFQATT, CDR2 SNEGSKA (reference sequence). CDR3 length: 14 residues. CDR3 residues: CSSVQRTVVSEQYF. CDR3 bases: TGCAGTAGTGTCCAAAGGACAGTCGTGAGCGAGCAGTACTTC.

The CDR3 nucleotides are TGCAGTGCTAGGACAGGGGGTAGCAATCAGCCCCAGCATTTT. Translation gives CSARTGGSNQPQHF. The chain recombines TRBV20-1 with TRBJ1-5; 9 bases are a match to TRBD1. The V gene end was trimmed by 3 bases and the J gene end by 0 bases; junction bases not matched to a gene: 0. Germline V gene lookup returns CDR1 DFQATT and CDR2 SNEGSKA (reference sequence). This CDR3 is built from 14 residues.

The chain employs TRBV7-2 and TRBJ2-5; 12 bases fit TRBD2. The CDR3 length is 16 residues. V dropped 4 bases and J dropped 4; count of bases not matched to a gene: 7. Per the germline V gene, CDR1 is SGHTA and CDR2 is FQGNSA. The CDR3 DNA reads TGTGCCAGCAGCTCACCTAGCGGGGGGGATCGAGAGACCCAGTACTTC. Its protein is CASSSPSGGDRETQYF.